These T cell receptor beta chains were read from a single sample in a study of cytomegalovirus exposure and HLA in healthy donors. The assay was immunoSEQ multiplex PCR, and TCRdb's table has in-frame clones only and misses some. The sample contains some 76,000 clones, roughly two thirds of which appear only once. Sequencing was done on a sample of PBMCs. The receptor source for this set is a man in his 60s in good health and CMV-seropositive. Both conserved end residues are trimmed from each CDR3.

v_gene	CDR3aa
TRBV7-8	ASSFEEGPQH
TRBV6-6	ASSSGTVSEAF
TRBV5-1	ASSLGVRGQAEETQY
TRBV5-4	ASRRDRGSADTQY
TRBV9	ASSVGLGGDSYEQY
TRBV7-9	ASSTAGLANNEQF
TRBV9	ASSVGLAGTYEQY
TRBV13	ASSYSPGLAGGPETQY
TRBV19	ASSIFTGAYNEQF
TRBV6-6	ASSLQSPYEQY
TRBV11-3	ASSLDGGQGSYEQY
TRBV5-1	ASSPGEGLGGYT
TRBV2	ASTLGGASNTEAF
TRBV25-1	ASSDPRLPNEKLF
TRBV7-2	ASSRDSNYGYT
TRBV6-5	ASSYDRNYGYT
TRBV19	ASSMRPGSSANTGELF
TRBV2	ASSEGDSRGETQY
TRBV7-9	SSSLTLGLAGVGTQY
TRBV7-9	ASSPWASGEETQY
TRBV2	AIARDREKLF
TRBV4-3	ASSQDLGVST
TRBV6-5	ASSSNGATNYGYT
TRBV30	AWSVHQNTEAF
TRBV5-6	ASRGEFDSYNEQF
TRBV2	ASSEALRAFGETQY
TRBV7-9	ASSFGERSSYEQY
TRBV5-1	ASSLTGYEQY
TRBV25-1	ASSDRGSGTGGHEQY
TRBV5-1	ASSSDGGNNQPQH
TRBV29-1	SGQVGGTDTQY
TRBV18	ASSSYRTYEQY
TRBV19	ASRKYTGAVDEQF
TRBV6-1	ASKRKNEKLF
TRBV10-1	ASSLTGGDEQY
TRBV6-6	ASRRSTNEKLF
TRBV9	ASSVQAGEGLNYGYT
TRBV7-9	ASSLDFPAVSDEQF
TRBV11-2	ASSLGGRGTIY
TRBV5-4	ASSLGTGEQF
TRBV10-3	AIRAGTGVSTDTQY
TRBV5-4	ASSLSGGGYEQY
TRBV29-1	SGQGTGELF
TRBV11-2	ASSLRMGLAADEQF
TRBV10-3	AISGRLAEETQY
TRBV11-2	ASSLVRGDTQY
TRBV19	ASSADGGSPLH
TRBV6-5	ASSSDRDYYNEQF
TRBV6-5	ASIRAGTDTQY
TRBV9	ASTYRVLPRRNTEAF
TRBV5-4	ASSLGGDPFYEQY
TRBV9	ASSIRGAGETQY
TRBV15	ATSRVIGGAETQY
TRBV21-1	ASRDFENGRGPYNEQF